A single T cell receptor beta chain is shown here with its context. What it binds is unknown. This sample was taken from a study of shared clonotypes between healthy human individuals. Overall study: Plates per donor: three CD4 naive, three CD4 memory, two CD8 naive, one CD8 memory. Findings of the study overall: Several donors had 5% to 6.5% of their naive CD4 clonotypes in common.

As defined, naive CD8 cells were CD45RO-negative and positively selected for CCR7, with terminally differentiated effector memory CD45RA+ cells excluded. Assay used: immunoSEQ multiplex PCR; TCRdb lists only in-frame clones, some missing. The data contain about 1,800,000 clones, just under 95% of them seen just once; the ten biggest clones take up 1% to 1.5%. This receptor was identified in a man aged 18 to 29 in good health. Sequences were obtained from naive CD8+ T cells sorted from blood.

For the CDR3, the DNA is TGCGCCAGCAGCTCTACGACTAGCGGGGGGGCCTACGAGCAGTACTTC. It yields the protein CASSSTTSGGAYEQYF. The V call is TRBV4-1, the J call TRBJ2-7, with 14 bases matching TRBD2. V was clipped by 5 bases and J by 2 bases; unmatched bases: 5. The CDR3 contains 16 residues. Germline lookup yields CDR1 MGHRA and CDR2 YSYEKL.